A selection of T cell receptor beta chains follows, all from one sample in a study of blood T cells in healthy people across ages. TCRdb re-derived calls from the 5' RACE reads in MiXCR, one entry per CDR3 protein. The table has about 1,500,000 distinct CDR3 sequences, 25% to 30% seen once. The sequencing sample was made of blood. The source is a woman aged 25 to 39 in good health. Both conserved end residues are part of each CDR3. The order of the fields is CDR3 length, D gene, V gene, J gene, clone size, CDR3 protein, CDR3 DNA. The D gene is left open where the match is weak. Expanded clones are given a class, and other clones once, few, many or no size at all.

>12|-|TRBV12-3/TRBV12-4|TRBJ2-7|-
CASSSTSHEQYF
TGTGCCAGCAGTTCGACTAGTCACGAGCAGTACTTC
>16|TRBD2|TRBV14|TRBJ2-7|-
CASSYRGLAPSYEQYF
TGTGCCAGCAGCTATAGGGGACTAGCGCCTTCCTACGAGCAGTACTTC
>13|-|TRBV11-2|TRBJ2-5|many
CASSRRGAETQYF
TGTGCCAGCAGCCGCAGGGGAGCAGAGACCCAGTACTTC
>16|TRBD1|TRBV20-1|TRBJ1-5|few
CSAGDSSSGGDQPQHF
TGCAGTGCTGGGGACAGCTCTTCCGGAGGCGATCAGCCCCAGCATTTT
>14|-|TRBV9|TRBJ2-5|-
CASSAPTPQETQYF
TGTGCCAGCAGCGCCCCAACCCCTCAAGAGACCCAGTACTTC
>14|-|TRBV5-1|TRBJ2-7|many
CASTPEGGPGEQYF
TGCGCCAGCACCCCCGAGGGGGGGCCAGGAGAGCAGTACTTC
>14|-|TRBV12-3/TRBV12-4|TRBJ2-3|-
CASSSAYSTDTQYF
TGTGCCAGCAGTTCAGCGTACAGCACAGATACGCAGTATTTT
>15|-|TRBV11-2|TRBJ2-3|-
CASSSYRVSTDAQYF
TGTGCCAGCAGCTCATACAGGGTGAGCACAGATGCGCAGTATTTT
>16|-|TRBV6-5|TRBJ1-1|-
CASRARGAAGNTEAFF
TGTGCCAGCAGGGCCCGGGGGGCAGCGGGGAACACTGAAGCTTTCTTT
>15|TRBD2|TRBV7-9|TRBJ2-5|-
CASSGAGETYNEQYF
TGTGCCAGCAGCGGAGCGGGAGAAACCTACAATGAGCAGTACTTC
>14|-|TRBV5-1|TRBJ2-7|-
CASSLGTEGDEQYF
TGCGCCAGCAGCTTGGGGACTGAGGGGGACGAGCAGTACTTC
>14|TRBD1|TRBV20-1|TRBJ1-1|-
CSARNRGEGTEAFF
TGCAGTGCCAGAAACAGGGGAGAGGGCACTGAAGCTTTCTTT
>14|TRBD2|TRBV5-6|TRBJ2-1|few
CASSISGTSPEQFF
TGTGCCAGCAGCATCTCCGGGACTAGCCCTGAGCAGTTCTTC
>15|TRBD1|TRBV15|TRBJ2-7|-
CATSMGTGGREEQYF
TGTGCCACCAGCATGGGGACAGGGGGAAGAGAAGAGCAGTACTTC
>15|TRBD2|TRBV27|TRBJ2-7|many
CASSEGLAATYEQYF
TGTGCCAGCAGCGAGGGACTAGCGGCAACCTACGAGCAGTACTTC
>15|TRBD1|TRBV18|TRBJ2-1|-
CASSLEFDRGNEQFF
TGTGCCAGCTCACTGGAGTTCGACAGGGGCAATGAGCAGTTCTTC
>15|TRBD2|TRBV6-2/TRBV6-3|TRBJ2-7|many
CASRYSGRASNEQYF
TGTGCCAGCAGGTACAGCGGGAGGGCTTCCAACGAGCAGTACTTC
>15|TRBD1|TRBV20-1|TRBJ2-1|-
CSAKSPGQSYDEQFF
TGCAGTGCTAAATCGCCGGGACAGTCCTACGATGAGCAGTTCTTC
>12|TRBD2|TRBV5-1|TRBJ2-5|-
CASSADREAQYF
TGCGCCAGCAGCGCGGACCGGGAGGCCCAGTACTTC
>14|-|TRBV12-3/TRBV12-4|TRBJ2-3|-
CASSGGARADTQYF
TGTGCCAGCAGCGGGGGCGCGAGAGCAGATACGCAGTATTTT
>16|-|TRBV5-1|TRBJ2-3|-
CASSLPGRGSTDTQYF
TGCGCCAGCAGCCTCCCCGGGAGAGGGTCCACAGATACGCAGTATTTT
>17|-|TRBV3-1|TRBJ2-6|few
CASSHPGRSSGANVLTF
TGTGCCAGCAGCCATCCCGGACGGTCCTCTGGGGCCAACGTCCTGACTTTC
>14|-|TRBV4-1|TRBJ1-2|-
CASSQDHGIYGYTF
TGCGCCAGCAGCCAAGATCACGGCATCTATGGCTACACCTTC
>13|TRBD1|TRBV5-1|TRBJ1-2|-
CAGSSEGQDPYTF
TGCGCCGGCAGCTCTGAGGGACAGGACCCCTACACCTTC
>14|-|TRBV20-1|TRBJ2-5|-
CSARWDSNQETQYF
TGCAGTGCTAGATGGGACTCAAACCAAGAGACCCAGTACTTC
>14|TRBD2|TRBV5-1|TRBJ2-1|-
CASAKLAGNNEQFF
TGCGCCAGCGCGAAACTAGCGGGAAACAATGAGCAGTTCTTC
>14|-|TRBV5-1|TRBJ1-1|-
CAMQRGGGITEAFF
TGCGCCATGCAAAGAGGCGGGGGTATCACTGAAGCTTTCTTT